Presented here are 14 T cell receptor beta chains from one specimen sequenced in a study of OX40 agonist ivuxolimab in advanced cancers. Repertoires were generated with immunoSEQ multiplex PCR, while TCRdb's copy carries only in-frame clones and drops some. The sample shows some 83,000 clones, approximately 86% of them seen only once. Specimen: CD4+ or CD8+ T cells sorted from blood, collected in a trial of the OX40 agonist ivuxolimab. All receptors come from an adult with an advanced solid tumor such as melanoma, head and neck, liver or kidney cancer.

The chain recombines TRBV5-1 with TRBJ1-2; TRBD1 might be the D (5 bases). The CDR3 is made up of 12 amino acids. V was cut by 4 bases and J by 5 bases, with 9 bases left in between. CDR1 and CDR2 from the germline V gene are SGHRS and YFSETQ. The CDR3 bases are TGCGCCAGCAGCCAGCGACAGTATGGCTACACCTTC. It encodes CASSQRQYGYTF.

The rearrangement uses TRBV19 and TRBJ1-5; D remains ambiguous. From germline, CDR1 is LNHDA and CDR2 SQIVND (reference sequence). Trimming cost V 1 base and J 0 bases, with 16 bases left between them. This CDR3 region has 18 residues. This CDR3 reads CASSIASTEAYSNQPQHF. As DNA, the CDR3 is TGTGCCAGTAGTATAGCGAGTACCGAGGCCTATAGCAATCAGCCCCAGCATTTT.

This rearrangement joins TRBV5-1 to TRBJ1-2; D is undetermined. The CDR3 length is 14 residues. Per the germline V gene, CDR1 is SGHRS and CDR2 is YFSETQ. Trimming took 2 bases from V and 8 from J, leaving 16 bases between them. CDR3: CASSLQTTERGYTF. The CDR3 nucleotides are TGCGCCAGCAGCTTACAAACCACCGAGCGGGGCTACACCTTC.

There are a few counts of this clone. The V call is TRBV6-1, the J call TRBJ2-1; 13 nucleotides align to TRBD2. The junction had 10 bases not matched to a gene; V was cut back by 5 bases and J by 12 bases. The CDR3 is 15 residues long. Germline CDR1 reads MNHNS; CDR2 reads SASEGT. In DNA, the CDR3 is TGTGCCAGCAGTCCCACTAGCGGGGGGGACCTTTGGCAGTTCTTC. Its protein is CASSPTSGGDLWQFF.

The V gene is TRBV7-6, the J gene TRBJ2-7, with 7 bases identical to TRBD2. The CDR3 covers 15 residues. V dropped 1 base and J dropped 0; count of bases not matched to a gene: 3. Germline assignment: CDR1 SGHVS and CDR2 FNYEAQ. The CDR3 region has the DNA TGTGCCAGCAGCTTAGAAAGCGGGGCCTCCTACGAGCAGTACTTC. Its translation: CASSLESGASYEQYF.

The chain couples TRBV28 to TRBJ1-6; 9 bases line up with TRBD1. The CDR3 is 16 residues long. The junction had 13 bases not matched to a gene; V was cut back by 6 bases and J by 10 bases. CDR1 is MDHEN, CDR2 SYDVKM, per germline. The CDR3 reads CASSSPMDRGNSPLHF. The DNA for the CDR3 is TGTGCCAGCAGCTCCCCCATGGACAGGGGCAACTCACCCCTCCACTTT.

The V and J genes are TRBV29-1 and TRBJ2-7; 10 positions match TRBD1. CDR1 and CDR2 (germline): SQVTM, ANQGSEA. The CDR3 contains 13 residues. Trimming cost V 7 bases and J 5 bases; bases outside gene matches: 8. The CDR3 loop reads CSARDRGLHEQYF. The CDR3 DNA sequence: TGCAGCGCCCGGGACAGGGGTTTACACGAGCAGTACTTC.

V usage is TRBV2 and J usage is TRBJ2-7; the D gene could be TRBD1 or TRBD2 (5 bases each). The CDR3 loop spans 14 amino acids. With 6 bases removed from V and 3 bases from J, the gap between germline ends came to 15 bases. The germline V gene encodes CDR1 SNHLY and CDR2 FYNNEI. This CDR3 is CASSGETGGYEQYF. The CDR3 coding sequence is TGTGCCAGCAGCGGGGAGACTGGGGGCTACGAGCAGTACTTC.

This sequence joins TRBV4-2 and TRBJ1-2; 10 bases line up with TRBD1. Germline V gives CDR1 LGHNA, CDR2 YNFKEQ. The CDR3 sequence is 15 residues long. V was pared by 3 bases and J by 4 bases, with 5 bases of the junction left unmatched. The CDR3 DNA sequence: TGTGCCAGCAGCCACGACAGGGGGCGCGGCTATGGCTACACCTTC. This codes for CASSHDRGRGYGYTF.

This clone was recorded only once. The chain couples TRBV28 to TRBJ1-5; 12 bases map to TRBD1. Germline CDR1 MDHEN, CDR2 SYDVKM. The CDR3 extends over 16 amino acids. V trimming: 6 bases; J trimming: 7 bases; junction bases outside the gene matches: 10. The CDR3 coding sequence is TGTGCCAGCAGATCTCGGGGACAGGGGGCAACCCAGCCCCAGCATTTT. Amino acid sequence: CASRSRGQGATQPQHF.

The gene calls are TRBV5-4 and TRBJ2-7; 15 nucleotides agree with TRBD2. This CDR3 region has 16 residues. The germline V gene has CDR1 SGHNT and CDR2 YYREEE (reference sequence). V shed 3 bases and J 4 bases; nucleotides not matched to a gene: 5. The CDR3, as DNA: TGTGCCAGCAGCTACAGGACTAGCGGGAGGGTGTACGAGCAGTACTTC. This gives the protein CASSYRTSGRVYEQYF.

The chain carries TRBV5-1 and TRBJ2-5, with D perhaps matching TRBD1 or TRBD2 (5 bases each). The CDR3 extends over 14 amino acids. V was clipped by 6 bases and J by 1 base, with 13 bases between them. Looked up from germline, CDR1 is SGHRS and CDR2 is YFSETQ. The CDR3 sequence is CASNTGTRQETQYF. In DNA form, the CDR3 reads TGCGCCAGCAACACCGGGACCCGCCAAGAGACCCAGTACTTC. Variable domain in full (rest from reference TRBV5-1 and TRBJ2-5): KAGVTQTPRYLIKTRGQQVTLSCSPISGHRSVSWYQQTPGQGLQFLFEYFSETQRNKGNFPGRFSGRQFSNSRSEMNVSTLELGDSALYLCASNTGTRQETQYFGPGTRLLVL.

This clone has a handful of counts. This chain uses TRBV30 with TRBJ1-1; D is unclear. The CDR3 has 13 amino acids. V dropped 2 bases and J dropped 3 bases, with 10 bases sitting between them. Germline V lookup: CDR1 GTSNPN, CDR2 SVGIG (reference sequence). The chain's CDR3 is CAWSSRADTEAFF. The CDR3 bases are TGTGCCTGGAGTTCTCGAGCGGACACTGAAGCTTTCTTT.

This chain connects TRBV28 to TRBJ2-6; D may match TRBD1 or TRBD2 (6 bases each). CDR3 size: 18 residues. V was clipped by 3 bases and J by 1 base, with 16 bases between them. The germline CDR1 and CDR2 sequences are MDHEN and SYDVKM. CDR3 loop: CASSFTGAAPSGANVLTF. The DNA of the CDR3 is TGTGCCAGCAGTTTTACGGGGGCCGCCCCATCTGGGGCCAACGTCCTGACTTTC.